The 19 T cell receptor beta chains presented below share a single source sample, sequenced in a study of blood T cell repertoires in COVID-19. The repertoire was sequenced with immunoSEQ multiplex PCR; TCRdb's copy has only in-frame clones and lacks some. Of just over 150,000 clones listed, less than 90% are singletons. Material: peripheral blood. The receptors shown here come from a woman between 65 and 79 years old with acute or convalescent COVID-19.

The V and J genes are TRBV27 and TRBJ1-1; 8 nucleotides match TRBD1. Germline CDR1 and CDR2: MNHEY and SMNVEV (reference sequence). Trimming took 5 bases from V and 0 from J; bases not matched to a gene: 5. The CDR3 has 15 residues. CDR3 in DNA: TGTGCCAGCAGTCTCAGGGGGCAGGTGAACACTGAAGCTTTCTTT. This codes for CASSLRGQVNTEAFF.

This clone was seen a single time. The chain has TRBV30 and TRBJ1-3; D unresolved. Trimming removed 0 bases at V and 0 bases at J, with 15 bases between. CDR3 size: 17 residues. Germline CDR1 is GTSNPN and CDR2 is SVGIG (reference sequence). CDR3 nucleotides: TGTGCCTGGAGTGTACTCCGAACCTCGGGCTCTGGAAACACCATATATTTT. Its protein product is CAWSVLRTSGSGNTIYF.

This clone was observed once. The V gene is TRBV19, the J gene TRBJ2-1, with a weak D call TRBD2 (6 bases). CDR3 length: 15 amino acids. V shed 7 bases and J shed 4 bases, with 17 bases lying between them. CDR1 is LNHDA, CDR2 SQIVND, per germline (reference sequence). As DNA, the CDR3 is TGTGCCAGTACCTCCGCGGGGATTTCTTACAATGAGCAGTTCTTC. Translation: CASTSAGISYNEQFF.

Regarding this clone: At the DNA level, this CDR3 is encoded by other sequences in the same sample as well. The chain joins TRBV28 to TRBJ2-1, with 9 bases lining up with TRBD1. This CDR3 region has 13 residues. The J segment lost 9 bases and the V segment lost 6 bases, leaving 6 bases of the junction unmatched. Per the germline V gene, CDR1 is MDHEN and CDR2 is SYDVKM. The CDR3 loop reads CASRRTGAGEQFF. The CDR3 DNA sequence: TGTGCCAGCAGGCGGACAGGGGCGGGTGAGCAGTTCTTC.

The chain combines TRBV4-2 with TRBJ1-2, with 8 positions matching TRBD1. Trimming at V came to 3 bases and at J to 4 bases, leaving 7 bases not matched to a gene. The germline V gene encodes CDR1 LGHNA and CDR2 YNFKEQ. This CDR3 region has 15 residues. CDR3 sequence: CASSQGQDLAYGYTF. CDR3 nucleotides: TGTGCCAGCAGCCAGGGACAGGATTTAGCCTATGGCTACACCTTC.

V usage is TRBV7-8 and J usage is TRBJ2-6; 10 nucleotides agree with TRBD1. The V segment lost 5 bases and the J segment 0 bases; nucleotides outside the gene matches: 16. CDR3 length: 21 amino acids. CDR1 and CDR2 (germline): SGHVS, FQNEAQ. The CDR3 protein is CASSRARDRGPGPSGANVLTF. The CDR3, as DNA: TGTGCCAGCAGCCGAGCTCGGGACAGGGGTCCTGGACCCTCTGGGGCCAACGTCCTGACTTTC.

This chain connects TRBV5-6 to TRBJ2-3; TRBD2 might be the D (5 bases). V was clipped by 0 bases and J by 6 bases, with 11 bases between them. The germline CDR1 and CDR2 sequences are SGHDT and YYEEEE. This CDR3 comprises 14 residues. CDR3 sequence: CASSLGTSGDTQYF. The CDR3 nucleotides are TGTGCCAGCAGCTTGGGGACGTCGGGGGATACGCAGTATTTT. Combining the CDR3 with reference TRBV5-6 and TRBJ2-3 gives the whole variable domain DAGVTQSPTHLIKTRGQQVTLRCSPKSGHDTVSWYQQALGQGPQFIFQYYEEEERQRGNFPDRFSGHQFPNYSSELNVNALLLGDSALYLCASSLGTSGDTQYFGPGTRLTVL.

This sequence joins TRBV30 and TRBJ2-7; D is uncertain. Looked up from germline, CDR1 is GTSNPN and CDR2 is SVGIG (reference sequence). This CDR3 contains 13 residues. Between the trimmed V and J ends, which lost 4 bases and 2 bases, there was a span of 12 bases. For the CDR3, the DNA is TGTGCCTGGAATATGAACTTCGCCTACGAGCAGTACTTC. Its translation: CAWNMNFAYEQYF. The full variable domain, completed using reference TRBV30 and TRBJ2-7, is SQTIHQWPATLVQPVGSPLSLECTVEGTSNPNLYWYRQAAGRGLQLLFYSVGIGQISSEVPQNLSASRPQDRQFILSSKKLLLSDSGFYLCAWNMNFAYEQYFGPGTRLTVT.

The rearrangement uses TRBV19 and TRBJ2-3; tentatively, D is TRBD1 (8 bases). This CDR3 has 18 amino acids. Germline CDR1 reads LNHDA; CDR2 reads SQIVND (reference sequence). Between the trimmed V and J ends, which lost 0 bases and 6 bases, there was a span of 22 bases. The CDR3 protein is CASSIDLYRGGKKDTQYF. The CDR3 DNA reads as TGTGCCAGTAGTATAGATCTGTACAGGGGGGGAAAGAAGGATACGCAGTATTTT.

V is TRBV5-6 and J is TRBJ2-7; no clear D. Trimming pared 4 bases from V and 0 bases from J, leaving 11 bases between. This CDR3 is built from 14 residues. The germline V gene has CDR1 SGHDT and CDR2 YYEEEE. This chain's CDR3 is CASSPDTSSYEQYF. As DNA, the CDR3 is TGTGCCAGCAGCCCTGACACTTCCTCCTACGAGCAGTACTTC.

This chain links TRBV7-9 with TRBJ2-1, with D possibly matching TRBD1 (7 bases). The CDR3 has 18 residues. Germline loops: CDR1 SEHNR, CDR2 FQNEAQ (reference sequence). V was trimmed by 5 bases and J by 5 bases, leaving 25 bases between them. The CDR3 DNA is TGTGCCAGCAGCCGGCCTGGGATACAGGGGACTTTCAACAATGAGCAGTTCTTC. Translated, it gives CASSRPGIQGTFNNEQFF.

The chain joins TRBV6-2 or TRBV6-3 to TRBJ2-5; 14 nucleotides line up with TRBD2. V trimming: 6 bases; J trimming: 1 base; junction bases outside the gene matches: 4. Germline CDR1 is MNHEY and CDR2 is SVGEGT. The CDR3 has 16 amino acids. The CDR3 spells CASSNGLAGGQETQYF. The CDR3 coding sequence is TGTGCCAGCAGCAACGGACTAGCGGGGGGCCAAGAGACCCAGTACTTC.

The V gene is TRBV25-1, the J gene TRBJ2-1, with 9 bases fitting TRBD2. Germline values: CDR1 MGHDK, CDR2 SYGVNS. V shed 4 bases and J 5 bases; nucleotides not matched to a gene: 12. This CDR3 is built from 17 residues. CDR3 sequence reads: CASSASPGLARHNEQFF. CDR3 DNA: TGTGCCAGCAGTGCCTCCCCGGGACTAGCCAGGCACAATGAGCAGTTCTTC.

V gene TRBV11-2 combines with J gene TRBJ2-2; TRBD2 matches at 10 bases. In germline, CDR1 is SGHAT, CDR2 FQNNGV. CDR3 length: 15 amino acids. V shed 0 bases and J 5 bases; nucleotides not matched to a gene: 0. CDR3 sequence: CASSLEAGGTGELFF. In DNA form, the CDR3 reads TGTGCCAGCAGCTTAGAAGCGGGGGGGACCGGGGAGCTGTTTTTT. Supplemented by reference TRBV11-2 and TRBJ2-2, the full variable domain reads EAGVAQSPRYKIIEKRQSVAFWCNPISGHATLYWYQQILGQGPKLLIQFQNNGVVDDSQLPKDRFSAERLKGVDSTLKIQPAKLEDSAVYLCASSLEAGGTGELFFGEGSRLTVL.

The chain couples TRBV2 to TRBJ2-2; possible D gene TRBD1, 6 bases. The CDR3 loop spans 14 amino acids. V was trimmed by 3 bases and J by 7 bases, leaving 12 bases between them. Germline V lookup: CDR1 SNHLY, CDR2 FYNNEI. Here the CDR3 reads CASSEVGQHGELFF. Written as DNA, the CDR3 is TGTGCCAGCAGTGAGGTTGGACAGCACGGGGAGCTGTTTTTT.

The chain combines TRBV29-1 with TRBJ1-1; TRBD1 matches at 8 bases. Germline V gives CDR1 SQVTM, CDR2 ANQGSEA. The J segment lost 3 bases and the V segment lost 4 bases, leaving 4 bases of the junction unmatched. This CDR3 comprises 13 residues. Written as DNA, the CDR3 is TGCAGCGTTGTCAACAGGGGGTACACTGAAGCTTTCTTT. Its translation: CSVVNRGYTEAFF. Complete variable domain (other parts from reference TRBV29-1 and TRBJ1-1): SAVISQKPSRDICQRGTSLTIQCQVDSQVTMMFWYRQQPGQSLTLIATANQGSEATYESGFVIDKFPISRPNLTFSTLTVSNMSPEDSSIYLCSVVNRGYTEAFFGQGTRLTVV.

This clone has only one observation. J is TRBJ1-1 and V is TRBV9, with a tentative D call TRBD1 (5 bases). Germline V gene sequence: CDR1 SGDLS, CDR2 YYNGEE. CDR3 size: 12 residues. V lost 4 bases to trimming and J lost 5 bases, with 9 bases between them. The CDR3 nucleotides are TGTGCCAGCAGCCGGGCAGGGACTGAAGCTTTCTTT. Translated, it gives CASSRAGTEAFF.

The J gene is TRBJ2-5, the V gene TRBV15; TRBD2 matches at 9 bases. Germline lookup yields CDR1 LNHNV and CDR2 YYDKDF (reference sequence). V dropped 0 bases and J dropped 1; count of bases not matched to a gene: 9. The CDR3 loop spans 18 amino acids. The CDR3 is CATSRDQAGGAIQETQYF. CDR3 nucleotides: TGTGCCACCAGCAGAGATCAGGCGGGGGGGGCAATCCAAGAGACCCAGTACTTC.

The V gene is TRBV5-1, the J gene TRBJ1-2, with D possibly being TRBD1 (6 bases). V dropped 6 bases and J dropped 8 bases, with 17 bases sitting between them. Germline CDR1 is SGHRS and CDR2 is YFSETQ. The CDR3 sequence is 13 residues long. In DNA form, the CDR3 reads TGCGCCAGCACCCCCGGGGGGCCGGGCGGCTACACCTTC. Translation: CASTPGGPGGYTF.